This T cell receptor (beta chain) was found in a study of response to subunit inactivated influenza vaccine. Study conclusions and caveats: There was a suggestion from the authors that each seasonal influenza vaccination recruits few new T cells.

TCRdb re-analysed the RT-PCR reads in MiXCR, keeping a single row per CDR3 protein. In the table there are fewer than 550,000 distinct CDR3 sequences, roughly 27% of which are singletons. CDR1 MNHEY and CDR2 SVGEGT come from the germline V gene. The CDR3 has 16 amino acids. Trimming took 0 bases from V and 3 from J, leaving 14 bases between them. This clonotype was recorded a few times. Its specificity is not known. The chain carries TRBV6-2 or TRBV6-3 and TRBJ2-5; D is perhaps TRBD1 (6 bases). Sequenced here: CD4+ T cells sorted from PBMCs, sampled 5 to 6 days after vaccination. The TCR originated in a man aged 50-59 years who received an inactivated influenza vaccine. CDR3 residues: CASSYSWQGNEETQYF. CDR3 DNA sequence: TGTGCCAGCAGTTACTCCTGGCAGGGGAATGAAGAGACCCAGTACTTC.